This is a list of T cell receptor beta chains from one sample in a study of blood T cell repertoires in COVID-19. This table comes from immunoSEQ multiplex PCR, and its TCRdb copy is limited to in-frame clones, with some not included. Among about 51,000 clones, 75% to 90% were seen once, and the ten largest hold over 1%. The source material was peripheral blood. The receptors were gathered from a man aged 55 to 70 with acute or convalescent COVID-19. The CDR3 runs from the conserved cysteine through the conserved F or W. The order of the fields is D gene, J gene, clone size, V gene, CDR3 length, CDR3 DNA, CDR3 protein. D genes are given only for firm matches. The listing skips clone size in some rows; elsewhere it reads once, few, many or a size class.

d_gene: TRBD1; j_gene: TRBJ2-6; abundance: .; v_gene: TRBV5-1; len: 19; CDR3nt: TGCGCCAGCAGCTTTTTAACCGGGACAGGGGGCGGTGGGGCCAACGTCCTGACTTTC; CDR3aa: CASSFLTGTGGGGANVLTF
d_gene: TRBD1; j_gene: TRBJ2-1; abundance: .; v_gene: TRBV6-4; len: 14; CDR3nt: TGTGCCAGCAGAAGGACAGGCTTGGACAATGAGCAGTTCTTC; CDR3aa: CASRRTGLDNEQFF
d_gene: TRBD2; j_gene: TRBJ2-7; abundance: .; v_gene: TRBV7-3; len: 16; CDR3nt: TGTGCCAGCAGCGAATCCGGGACTATCAGCTCCTACGAGCAGTACTTC; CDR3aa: CASSESGTISSYEQYF
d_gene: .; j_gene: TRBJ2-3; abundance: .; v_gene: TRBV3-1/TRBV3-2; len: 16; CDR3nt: TGTGCCAGCACCCACTTTAGCGAGCCTAGCACAGATACGCAGTATTTT; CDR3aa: CASTHFSEPSTDTQYF
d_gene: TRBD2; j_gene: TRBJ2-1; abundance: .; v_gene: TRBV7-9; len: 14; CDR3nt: TGTGCCAGCAGCTTATCTAGCGGGATGCCTGAGCAGTTCTTC; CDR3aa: CASSLSSGMPEQFF
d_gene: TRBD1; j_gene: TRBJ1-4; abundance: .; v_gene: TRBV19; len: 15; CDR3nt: TGTGCCAGTAGTATAGGAGGGACAGGGAATGAAAAACTGTTTTTT; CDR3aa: CASSIGGTGNEKLFF
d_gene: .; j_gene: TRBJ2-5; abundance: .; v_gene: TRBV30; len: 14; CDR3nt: TGTGCCTGGAGTTACACAGCTTTCCAAGAGACCCAGTACTTC; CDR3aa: CAWSYTAFQETQYF
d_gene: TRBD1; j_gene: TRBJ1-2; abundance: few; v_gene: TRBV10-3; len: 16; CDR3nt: TGTGCCATCAGTGGGGGACAGGGTGGTACCGGCTATGGCTACACCTTC; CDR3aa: CAISGGQGGTGYGYTF
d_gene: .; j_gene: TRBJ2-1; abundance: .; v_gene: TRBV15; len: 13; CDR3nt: TGTGCCACCAGCAGAGATCGCAGTGGAGGGCAGTTCTTC; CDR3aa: CATSRDRSGGQFF
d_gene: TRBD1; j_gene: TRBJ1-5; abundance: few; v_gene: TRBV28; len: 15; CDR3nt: TGTGCCAGCAGAACAGGGGCTTTTAGCAATCAGCCCCAGCATTTT; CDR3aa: CASRTGAFSNQPQHF
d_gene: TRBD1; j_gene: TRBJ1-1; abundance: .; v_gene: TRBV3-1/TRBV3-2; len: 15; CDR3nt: TGTGCCAGCACGACCGGGACAGGGGGCTCAACTGAAGCTTTCTTT; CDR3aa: CASTTGTGGSTEAFF
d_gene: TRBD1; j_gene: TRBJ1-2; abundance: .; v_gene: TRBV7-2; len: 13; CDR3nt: TGTGCCAGCAGCTCAAGACAGGGTAGTGGCTACACCTTC; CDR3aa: CASSSRQGSGYTF
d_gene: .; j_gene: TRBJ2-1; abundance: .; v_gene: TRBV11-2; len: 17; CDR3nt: TGTGCCAGCAGCTTAATTTCATCGCCGATACTATACTACGAGCAGTTCTTC; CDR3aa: CASSLISSPILYYEQFF
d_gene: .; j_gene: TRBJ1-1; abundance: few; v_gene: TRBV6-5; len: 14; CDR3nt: TGTGCCAGCAGTTACATTGCGGGGGCCACTGAAGCTTTCTTT; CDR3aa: CASSYIAGATEAFF
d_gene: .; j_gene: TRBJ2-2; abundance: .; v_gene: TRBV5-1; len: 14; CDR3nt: TGCGCCAGCAGTCAAGAACCAGGAACCGGGGAGCTGTTTTTT; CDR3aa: CASSQEPGTGELFF
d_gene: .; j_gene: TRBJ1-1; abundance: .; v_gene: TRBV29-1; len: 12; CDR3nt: TGCAGCGTCACCCCCAGGGAAACTGAAGCTTTCTTT; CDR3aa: CSVTPRETEAFF
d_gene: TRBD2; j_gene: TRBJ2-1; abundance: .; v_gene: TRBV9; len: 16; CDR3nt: TGTGCCAGCAGCACGACTAGCGCCATTAGCCACAATGAGCAGTTCTTC; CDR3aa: CASSTTSAISHNEQFF